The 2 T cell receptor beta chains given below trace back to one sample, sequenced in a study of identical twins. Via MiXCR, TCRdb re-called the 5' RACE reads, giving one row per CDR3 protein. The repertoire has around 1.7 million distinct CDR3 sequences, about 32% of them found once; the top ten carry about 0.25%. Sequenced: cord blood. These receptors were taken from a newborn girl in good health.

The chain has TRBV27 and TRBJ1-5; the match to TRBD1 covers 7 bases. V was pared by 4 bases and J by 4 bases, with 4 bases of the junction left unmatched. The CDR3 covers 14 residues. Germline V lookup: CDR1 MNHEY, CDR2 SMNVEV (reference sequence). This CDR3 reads CASSWRGPNQPQHF. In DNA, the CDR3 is TGTGCCAGCAGTTGGAGGGGGCCAAATCAGCCCCAGCATTTT.

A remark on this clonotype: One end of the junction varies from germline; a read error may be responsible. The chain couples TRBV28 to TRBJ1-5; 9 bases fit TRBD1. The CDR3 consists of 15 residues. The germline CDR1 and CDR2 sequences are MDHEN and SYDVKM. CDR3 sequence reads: CAGSLGDRDNQPQHF. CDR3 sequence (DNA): TGTGCCGGCAGTTTAGGGGACAGGGACAATCAGCCCCAGCATTTT.